The 26 T cell receptor beta chains presented below share a single source sample, sequenced in a study of identical twins. TCRdb re-called the 5' RACE reads with MiXCR, one entry per CDR3 protein. This table holds 250,000 to 350,000 distinct CDR3 sequences, just under 9.5% found once. The sample was also reused in another study, on yellow fever vaccine responses in identical twins.

The source material was CD8+ T cells sorted from blood. Receptors originate from a woman aged 18-29 years in good health.

The gene calls are TRBV7-9 and TRBJ1-1, with D unclear. CDR3 size: 12 residues. CDR1 is SEHNR, CDR2 FQNEAQ, per germline (reference sequence). The V and J ends lost 1 base and 8 bases respectively, with 8 bases between them. CDR3 in DNA: TGTGCCAGCAGCTTAGGGCGGGGAGAAGCTTTCTTT. Translation: CASSLGRGEAFF.

This clonotype was recorded a few times. The genes are TRBV7-2 and TRBJ2-7; 13 bases align to TRBD2. Germline V CDR1 and CDR2: SGHTA, FQGNSA. The CDR3 extends over 15 amino acids. Trimming at V came to 6 bases and at J to 3 bases, leaving 5 bases not matched to a gene. CDR3 sequence: CASRSGLAGVYEQYF. The CDR3 DNA reads TGTGCCAGCAGGTCAGGACTAGCGGGAGTCTACGAGCAGTACTTC. The complete variable domain, with remaining parts taken from reference TRBV7-2 and TRBJ2-7, reads GAGVSQSPSNKVTEKGKDVELRCDPISGHTALYWYRQSLGQGLEFLIYFQGNSAPDKSGLPSDRFSAERTGGSVSTLTIQRTQQEDSAVYLCASRSGLAGVYEQYFGPGTRLTVT.

As regards this clonotype: At one end the junction does not follow the germline gene, possibly because of a read error. The chain carries TRBV2 and TRBJ2-1, with TRBD2 matching 14 bases. Germline values: CDR1 SNHLY, CDR2 FYNNEI. This CDR3 is 19 amino acids long. In nucleotides, the CDR3 is TGTGCCATCAGTCCGGGACTAGCGGGAGTTTTTGGGTCCTACAATGAGCAGTTCTTC. Protein sequence: CAISPGLAGVFGSYNEQFF. The variable domain in full, completed from reference TRBV2 and TRBJ2-1, reads EPEVTQTPSHQVTQMGQEVILRCVPISNHLYFYWYRQILGQKVEFLVSFYNNEISEKSEIFDDQFSVERPDGSNFTLKIRSTKLEDSAMYFCAISPGLAGVFGSYNEQFFGPGTRLTVL.

The chain carries TRBV11-2 and TRBJ2-1; TRBD2 matches at 10 bases. V was pared by 5 bases and J by 7 bases, with 14 bases of the junction left unmatched. The CDR3 extends over 17 amino acids. Germline V gene data show CDR1 as SGHAT and CDR2 as FQNNGV. The CDR3 DNA reads as TGTGCCAGCAGCGATCCCTCTAGCGGGAGTATAGGGAATGAGCAGTTCTTC. It is translated as CASSDPSSGSIGNEQFF.

This clonotype was observed many times. The chain links TRBV7-9 to TRBJ2-1; D is perhaps TRBD1 or TRBD2 (6 bases each). V gave up 8 bases and J gave up 4 bases, with 12 bases separating them. Per the germline V gene, CDR1 is SEHNR and CDR2 is FQNEAQ (reference sequence). This CDR3 is 13 amino acids long. Here the CDR3 reads CASGGLTYNEQFF. CDR3 DNA sequence: TGTGCCAGCGGGGGGCTAACATACAATGAGCAGTTCTTC.

The CDR3 DNA sequence: TGTGCCAGCAGTTTCCAGGGAGTAGCGGACGAGCAGTACTTC. Translating it yields CASSFQGVADEQYF. This chain connects TRBV28 to TRBJ2-7; a weak D match, TRBD2 (6 bases). The V end was cut by 3 bases, the J end by 5 bases, with 14 bases between. CDR3 length equals 14 residues. Germline assignment: CDR1 MDHEN and CDR2 SYDVKM.

This rearrangement joins TRBV20-1 to TRBJ2-1; TRBD2 matches at 11 bases. The CDR3 covers 15 residues. V lost 4 bases and J lost 8; bases outside the gene matches: 10. Per germline, CDR1 DFQATT and CDR2 SNEGSKA (reference sequence). The CDR3 DNA sequence: TGCAGTGCTATGGGGACTAGCGGTGGGGGCCATGAGCAGTTCTTC. It translates to CSAMGTSGGGHEQFF.

With regard to this clonotype: One end of the junction does not line up with germline, which may come from a read error. This chain connects TRBV20-1 to TRBJ2-2, with D possibly being TRBD2 (6 bases). The CDR3 length is 15 residues. Germline CDR1 DFQATT, CDR2 SNEGSKA (reference sequence). For the CDR3, the DNA is TGCAGTGCTAGGCCGTTACGGGGGAGCACCAGGGAGCTGTTTTTT. As protein: CSARPLRGSTRELFF.

This clonotype came up many times. This sequence joins TRBV7-9 and TRBJ2-2; no clear D. The CDR3 spans 15 residues. The V gene lost 4 bases and the J gene lost 6 bases, with 15 bases spanning the gap. From germline, CDR1 is SEHNR and CDR2 FQNEAQ (reference sequence). The CDR3 is CASSSARRVAGELFF. The DNA of the CDR3 is TGTGCCAGCAGCTCAGCCCGACGGGTGGCCGGGGAGCTGTTTTTT.

This clonotype turned up a few times. A junction boundary mismatches the germline segment, possibly from a read error. This chain joins TRBV20-1 and TRBJ2-3; TRBD2 matches at 8 bases. The CDR3 is 17 amino acids. Germline CDR1 DFQATT, CDR2 SNEGSKA (reference sequence). The CDR3 spells CCARDLRAGESTDTQYF. CDR3 DNA sequence: TGCTGTGCTAGAGATCTCAGAGCGGGAGAAAGTACAGATACGCAGTATTTT.

This clonotype has ten or more counts. The V and J genes are TRBV4-1 and TRBJ2-7, with D uncertain. The V gene lost 4 bases and the J gene lost 5 bases, with 15 bases spanning the gap. CDR3 length equals 14 residues. Germline lookup yields CDR1 MGHRA and CDR2 YSYEKL. The CDR3 is CASSPNHPRDEQYF. CDR3 coding DNA: TGCGCCAGCAGCCCTAATCATCCCCGAGACGAGCAGTACTTC.

This clonotype was observed a handful of times. The V call is TRBV7-8, the J call TRBJ2-5, with TRBD1 matching over 9 bases. The V and J ends lost 3 bases and 5 bases, in that order; junction bases with no gene match: 7. The germline V gene has CDR1 SGHVS and CDR2 FQNEAQ. The CDR3 runs to 15 residues. CDR3 region: CASSLLRDRDETQYF. The CDR3 nucleotides are TGTGCCAGCAGCTTGTTACGGGACAGGGATGAGACCCAGTACTTC.

This clonotype was counted ten times or more. The chain's CDR3 is CASSQDEPGGPLNEQFF. The CDR3 region has the DNA TGCGCCAGCAGCCAAGATGAGCCGGGAGGGCCTTTGAATGAGCAGTTCTTC. The chain carries TRBV4-3 and TRBJ2-1; 8 bases are a match to TRBD2. Germline assignment: CDR1 LGHNA and CDR2 YSLEER. J lost 7 bases, V lost 0 bases, and 11 bases had no gene match. The CDR3 extends over 17 amino acids.

This clonotype was observed at least ten times. The chain combines TRBV7-9 with TRBJ2-5; 12 positions agree with TRBD2. CDR3 length equals 14 residues. CDR1 and CDR2 from the germline V gene are SEHNR and FQNEAQ (reference sequence). Germline trimming cut 7 bases from V and 4 bases from J; bases unmatched to any gene: 4. The CDR3 protein is CASNLAGGGETQYF. Written as DNA, the CDR3 is TGTGCCAGCAACCTAGCGGGAGGGGGAGAGACCCAGTACTTC. The full variable domain, its missing parts supplied by reference TRBV7-9 and TRBJ2-5, is DTGVSQNPRHKITKRGQNVTFRCDPISEHNRLYWYRQTLGQGPEFLTYFQNEAQLEKSRLLSDRFSAERPKGSFSTLEIQRTEQGDSAMYLCASNLAGGGETQYFGPGTRLLVL.

This chain joins TRBV7-9 and TRBJ2-3, with TRBD2 matching over 13 bases. Per the germline V gene, CDR1 is SEHNR and CDR2 is FQNEAQ (reference sequence). The V segment lost 5 bases and the J segment 4 bases; nucleotides outside the gene matches: 6. There are 16 residues in the CDR3. The CDR3 nucleotides read TGTGCCAGCAGCCAACTAGCGGGAGGGGATCCAGATACGCAGTATTTT. Translating gives CASSQLAGGDPDTQYF. Full variable domain (remainder filled in from reference TRBV7-9 and TRBJ2-3): DTGVSQNPRHKITKRGQNVTFRCDPISEHNRLYWYRQTLGQGPEFLTYFQNEAQLEKSRLLSDRFSAERPKGSFSTLEIQRTEQGDSAMYLCASSQLAGGDPDTQYFGPGTRLTVL.

J is TRBJ2-6 and V is TRBV7-9, with D maybe TRBD2 (6 bases). The germline V gene has CDR1 SEHNR and CDR2 FQNEAQ (reference sequence). V lost 8 bases and J lost 0, with 17 bases in between. The CDR3 is made up of 17 amino acids. For the CDR3, the DNA is TGTGCCAGCGGAGGGAATACCGGGAGCTCTGGGGCCAACGTCCTGACTTTC. It translates to CASGGNTGSSGANVLTF.

The chain employs TRBV11-2 and TRBJ2-1; 8 bases line up with TRBD2. The CDR3 has 18 amino acids. V was clipped by 3 bases and J by 0 bases; unmatched bases: 10. Germline CDR1 reads SGHAT; CDR2 reads FQNNGV. This CDR3 reads CASSLNSIAGSSYNEQFF. The CDR3 nucleotides read TGTGCCAGCAGCTTGAACTCGATAGCGGGAAGCTCCTACAATGAGCAGTTCTTC. Combining the CDR3 with reference TRBV11-2 and TRBJ2-1 gives the whole variable domain EAGVAQSPRYKIIEKRQSVAFWCNPISGHATLYWYQQILGQGPKLLIQFQNNGVVDDSQLPKDRFSAERLKGVDSTLKIQPAKLEDSAVYLCASSLNSIAGSSYNEQFFGPGTRLTVL.

This clonotype has a handful of counts. This chain uses TRBV7-8 with TRBJ2-5; TRBD2 matches at 14 bases. V shed 5 bases, J shed 2 bases, and the junction held 10 bases outside the gene matches. Germline V gene lookup returns CDR1 SGHVS and CDR2 FQNEAQ. The CDR3 spans 18 residues. The CDR3 loop is CASSTRLAGGPEQETQYF. CDR3 nucleotides: TGTGCCAGCAGCACGAGACTAGCGGGGGGGCCGGAGCAAGAGACCCAGTACTTC.

This clonotype was seen at least ten times. The chain joins TRBV7-3 to TRBJ2-1; 9 bases agree with TRBD1. The CDR3 runs to 15 residues. V dropped 5 bases and J dropped 6; count of bases not matched to a gene: 8. Looked up from germline, CDR1 is SGHTA and CDR2 is FQGTGA. CDR3 loop: CASSQGQGRGNEQFF. CDR3 in DNA: TGTGCCAGCAGCCAGGGACAGGGCCGCGGCAATGAGCAGTTCTTC.

This clonotype was seen only once. V usage is TRBV28 and J usage is TRBJ2-7; 16 bases fit TRBD2. V was pared by 6 bases and J by 9 bases, with 8 bases of the junction left unmatched. The germline gives CDR1 MDHEN, CDR2 SYDVKM. The CDR3 runs 15 residues. The CDR3 loop reads CASSPGLAGGQGQYF. CDR3 nucleotides: TGTGCCAGCAGCCCGGGACTAGCGGGAGGGCAAGGGCAGTACTTC.

About this clonotype itself: The germline gene is not matched at one end of the junction; a read error may be the cause. This sequence joins TRBV3-1 and TRBJ2-1, with a tentative D call TRBD1 (5 bases). Germline loops: CDR1 LGHDT, CDR2 YNNKEL (reference sequence). The CDR3 is 19 amino acids. In DNA form, the CDR3 reads TGTACCAGCAGTTCTTCAGGGCAGGTGTCCCCCCACTCCTACAATGAGCAGTTCTTC. Translating it yields CTSSSSGQVSPHSYNEQFF.

This clonotype showed up many times. The V gene is TRBV20-1, the J gene TRBJ2-1; D may match TRBD1 or TRBD2 (6 bases each). The V and J ends lost 6 bases and 8 bases respectively, with 14 bases between them. Germline CDR1 and CDR2: DFQATT and SNEGSKA (reference sequence). The CDR3 consists of 12 residues. The CDR3 is CSARVGGYEQFF. The CDR3 DNA reads TGCAGTGCGAGGGTGGGGGGCTATGAGCAGTTCTTC.

J is TRBJ2-7 and V is TRBV20-1; D gene uncertain. This CDR3 spans 12 amino acids. CDR1 is DFQATT and CDR2 is SNEGSKA in the germline V gene (reference sequence). Trimming removed 0 bases at V and 7 bases at J, with 10 bases between. CDR3 region: CSARDMGDEQYF. As DNA, the CDR3 is TGCAGTGCTAGAGATATGGGCGATGAGCAGTACTTC.

The chain carries TRBV4-2 and TRBJ2-1; TRBD2 agrees at 14 bases. The CDR3 contains 21 residues. Unmatched junction bases numbered 16, after V lost 0 bases and J lost 6 bases. Per the germline V gene, CDR1 is LGHNA and CDR2 is YNFKEQ. The CDR3, as DNA: TGTGCCAGCAGCCAAGATAGTCCACGACTAGCGGGGGGGTTCCCAGGCAATGAGCAGTTCTTC. Protein: CASSQDSPRLAGGFPGNEQFF.

This clonotype was seen a handful of times. The rearrangement uses TRBV10-2 and TRBJ2-7; D is possibly TRBD2 (6 bases). Trimming pared 6 bases from V and 2 bases from J, leaving 11 bases between. Germline CDR1 is WSHSY and CDR2 is SAAADI. This CDR3 is built from 13 residues. CDR3 DNA: TGCGCCAGCAGCGGGGACTCGACCTACGAGCAGTACTTC. Its translation is CASSGDSTYEQYF.

This clonotype came up a few times. V usage is TRBV19 and J usage is TRBJ2-6; D is undetermined. The germline CDR1 and CDR2 sequences are LNHDA and SQIVND (reference sequence). This CDR3 has 15 amino acids. V lost 7 bases to trimming and J lost 0 bases, with 10 bases between them. The CDR3 spells CASTPIYSGANVLTF. DNA of the CDR3: TGTGCCAGTACTCCAATTTACTCTGGGGCCAACGTCCTGACTTTC. Variable domain in full (rest from reference TRBV19 and TRBJ2-6): DGGITQSPKYLFRKEGQNVTLSCEQNLNHDAMYWYRQDPGQGLRLIYYSQIVNDFQKGDIAEGYSVSREKKESFPLTVTSAQKNPTAFYLCASTPIYSGANVLTFGAGSRLTVL.